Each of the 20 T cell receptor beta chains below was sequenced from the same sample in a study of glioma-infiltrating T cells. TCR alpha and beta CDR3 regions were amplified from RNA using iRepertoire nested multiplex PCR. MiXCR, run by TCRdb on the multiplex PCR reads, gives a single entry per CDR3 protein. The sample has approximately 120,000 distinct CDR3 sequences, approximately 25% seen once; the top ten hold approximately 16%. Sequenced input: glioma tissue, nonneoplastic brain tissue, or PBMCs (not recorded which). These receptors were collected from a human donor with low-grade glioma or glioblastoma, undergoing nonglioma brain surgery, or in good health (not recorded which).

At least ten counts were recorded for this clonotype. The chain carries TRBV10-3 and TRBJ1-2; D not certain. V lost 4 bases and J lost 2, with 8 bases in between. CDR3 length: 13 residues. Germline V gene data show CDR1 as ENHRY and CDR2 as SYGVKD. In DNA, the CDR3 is TGTGCCATCAGTGGAGCAGAGAACTATGGCTACACCTTC. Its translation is CAISGAENYGYTF.

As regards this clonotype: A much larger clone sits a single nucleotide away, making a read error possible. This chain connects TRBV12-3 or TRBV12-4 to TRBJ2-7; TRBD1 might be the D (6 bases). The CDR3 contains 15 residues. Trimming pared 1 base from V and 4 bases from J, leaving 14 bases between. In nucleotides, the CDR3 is TGTGCCAGCAGTTTAGGGCCAGGGGTTGATTACGAGCAGTACTTC. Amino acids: CASSLGPGVDYEQYF.

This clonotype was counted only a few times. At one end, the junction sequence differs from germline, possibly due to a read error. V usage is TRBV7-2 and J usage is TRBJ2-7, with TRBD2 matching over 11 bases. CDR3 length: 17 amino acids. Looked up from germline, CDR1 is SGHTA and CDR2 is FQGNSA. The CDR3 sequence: CASSLYTSGSFSYEQCF. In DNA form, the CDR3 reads TGTGCCAGCAGCCTCTACACTAGCGGGAGTTTCTCCTACGAGCAGTGCTTC. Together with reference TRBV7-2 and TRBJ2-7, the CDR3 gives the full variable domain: GAGVSQSPSNKVTEKGKDVELRCDPISGHTALYWYRQSLGQGLEFLIYFQGNSAPDKSGLPSDRFSAERTGGSVSTLTIQRTQQEDSAVYLCASSLYTSGSFSYEQCFGPGTRLTVT.

The CDR3 region is CASTIGSQPQHF. DNA of the CDR3: TGTGCCAGCACAATAGGTAGTCAGCCCCAGCATTTT. The chain uses TRBV12-3 or TRBV12-4 and TRBJ1-5; D uncertain. The CDR3 extends over 12 amino acids. The V and J ends lost 7 bases and 6 bases respectively, with 10 bases between them.

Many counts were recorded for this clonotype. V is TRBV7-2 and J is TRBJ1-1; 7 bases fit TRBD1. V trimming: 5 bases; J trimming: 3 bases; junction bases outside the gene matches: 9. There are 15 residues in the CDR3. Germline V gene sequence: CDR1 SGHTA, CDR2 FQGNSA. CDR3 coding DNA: TGTGCCAGCAGCGCACAGGGGCGTCGGTACACTGAAGCTTTCTTT. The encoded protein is CASSAQGRRYTEAFF. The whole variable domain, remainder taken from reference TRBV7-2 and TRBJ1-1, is GAGVSQSPSNKVTEKGKDVELRCDPISGHTALYWYRQSLGQGLEFLIYFQGNSAPDKSGLPSDRFSAERTGGSVSTLTIQRTQQEDSAVYLCASSAQGRRYTEAFFGQGTRLTVV.

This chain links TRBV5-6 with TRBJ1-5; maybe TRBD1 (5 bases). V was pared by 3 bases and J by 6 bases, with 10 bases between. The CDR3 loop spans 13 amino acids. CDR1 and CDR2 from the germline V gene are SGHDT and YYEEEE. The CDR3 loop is CASSWGGTQPQHF. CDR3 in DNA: TGTGCCAGCAGCTGGGGGGGGACTCAGCCCCAGCATTTT.

CDR3 region: CSVEKESSYEQYF. The DNA of the CDR3 is TGCAGCGTTGAAAAGGAGAGCTCCTACGAGCAGTACTTC. This rearrangement joins TRBV29-1 to TRBJ2-7; D is ambiguous. The CDR3 consists of 13 residues. Looked up from germline, CDR1 is SQVTM and CDR2 is ANQGSEA. The V end was cut by 2 bases, the J end by 0 bases, with 8 bases between.

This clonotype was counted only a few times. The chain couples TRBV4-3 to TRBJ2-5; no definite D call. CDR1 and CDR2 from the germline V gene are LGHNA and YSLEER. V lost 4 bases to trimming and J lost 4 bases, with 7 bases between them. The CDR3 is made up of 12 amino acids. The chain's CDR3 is CASSRRPETQYF. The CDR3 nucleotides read TGCGCCAGCAGCCGCCGGCCAGAGACCCAGTACTTC.

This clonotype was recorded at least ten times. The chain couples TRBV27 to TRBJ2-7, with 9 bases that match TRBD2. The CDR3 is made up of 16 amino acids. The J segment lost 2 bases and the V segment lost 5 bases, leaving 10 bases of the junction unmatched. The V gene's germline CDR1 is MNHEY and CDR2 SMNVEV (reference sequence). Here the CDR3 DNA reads TGTGCCAGCAGTACCATCCTAGCGGGAATTCCCTACGAGCAGTACTTC. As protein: CASSTILAGIPYEQYF.

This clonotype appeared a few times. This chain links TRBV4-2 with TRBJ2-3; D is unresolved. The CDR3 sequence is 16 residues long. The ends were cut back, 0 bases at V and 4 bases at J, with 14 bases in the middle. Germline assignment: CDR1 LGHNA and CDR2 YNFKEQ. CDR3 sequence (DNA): TGTGCCAGCAGCCAAGATCACGGCCCTGGGGCAGATACGCAGTATTTT. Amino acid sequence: CASSQDHGPGADTQYF.

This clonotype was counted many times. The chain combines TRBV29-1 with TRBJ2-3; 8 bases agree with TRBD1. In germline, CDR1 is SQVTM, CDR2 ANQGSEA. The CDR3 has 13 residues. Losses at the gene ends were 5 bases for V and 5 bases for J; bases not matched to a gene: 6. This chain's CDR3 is CSVSRGRGDTQYF. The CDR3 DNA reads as TGCAGCGTTTCCAGGGGGCGAGGAGATACGCAGTATTTT.

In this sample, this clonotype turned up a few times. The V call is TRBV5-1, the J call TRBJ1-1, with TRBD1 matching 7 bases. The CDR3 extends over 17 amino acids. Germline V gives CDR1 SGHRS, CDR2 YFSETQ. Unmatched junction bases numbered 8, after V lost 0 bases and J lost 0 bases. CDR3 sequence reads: CASSLVGTGEVNTEAFF. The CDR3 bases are TGCGCCAGCAGCTTGGTAGGAACAGGGGAGGTGAACACTGAAGCTTTCTTT.

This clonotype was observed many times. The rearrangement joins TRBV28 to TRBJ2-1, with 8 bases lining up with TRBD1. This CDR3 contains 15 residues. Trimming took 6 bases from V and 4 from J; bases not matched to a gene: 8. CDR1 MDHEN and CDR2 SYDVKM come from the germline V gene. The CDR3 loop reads CASSLPTGVYNEQFF. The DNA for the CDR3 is TGTGCCAGCAGCCTCCCGACAGGGGTGTACAATGAGCAGTTCTTC.

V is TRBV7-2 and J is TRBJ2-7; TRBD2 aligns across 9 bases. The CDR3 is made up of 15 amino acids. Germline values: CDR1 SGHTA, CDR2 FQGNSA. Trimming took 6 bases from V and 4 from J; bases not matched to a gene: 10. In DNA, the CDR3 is TGTGCCAGCAGGCGGGGTCTAGCGGGATCTTACGAGCAGTACTTC. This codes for CASRRGLAGSYEQYF.

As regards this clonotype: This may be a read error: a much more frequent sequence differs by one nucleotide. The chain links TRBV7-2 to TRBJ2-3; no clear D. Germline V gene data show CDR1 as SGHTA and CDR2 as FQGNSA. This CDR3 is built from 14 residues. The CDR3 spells CASRLDLGTDTQYF. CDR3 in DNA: TGTGCCAGCCGCTTAGATCTGGGCACAGATACGCAGTATTTT.

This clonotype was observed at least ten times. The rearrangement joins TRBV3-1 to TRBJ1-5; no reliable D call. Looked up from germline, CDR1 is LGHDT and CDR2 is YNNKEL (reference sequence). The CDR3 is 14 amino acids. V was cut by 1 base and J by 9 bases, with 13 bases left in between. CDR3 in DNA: TGTGCCAGCAGCCAAGTTGCCAGCCGGCCGCCCCAGCATTTT. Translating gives CASSQVASRPPQHF.

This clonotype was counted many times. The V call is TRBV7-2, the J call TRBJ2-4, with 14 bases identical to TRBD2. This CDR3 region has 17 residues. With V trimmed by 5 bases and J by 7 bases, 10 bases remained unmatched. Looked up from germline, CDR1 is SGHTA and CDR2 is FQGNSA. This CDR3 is CASSQGLAGAERNIQYF. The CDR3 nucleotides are TGTGCCAGCAGCCAGGGACTAGCGGGAGCTGAAAGGAACATTCAGTACTTC.

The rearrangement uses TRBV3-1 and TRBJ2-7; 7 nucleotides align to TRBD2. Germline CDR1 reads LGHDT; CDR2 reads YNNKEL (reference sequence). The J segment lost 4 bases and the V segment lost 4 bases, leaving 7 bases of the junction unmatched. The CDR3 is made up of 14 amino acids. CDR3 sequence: CASSPQLAHYEQYF. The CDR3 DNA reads TGTGCCAGCAGCCCACAACTAGCGCATTACGAGCAGTACTTC.

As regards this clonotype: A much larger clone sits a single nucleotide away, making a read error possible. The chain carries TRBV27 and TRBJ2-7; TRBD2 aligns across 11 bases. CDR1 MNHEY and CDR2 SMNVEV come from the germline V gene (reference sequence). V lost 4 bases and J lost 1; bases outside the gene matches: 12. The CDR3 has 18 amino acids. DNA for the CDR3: TGTGCCAGCAGTTGGGGGGGTGTCGGGACTAGCGGATCCTACGAGCAGTACTTC. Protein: CASSWGGVGTSGSYEQYF.

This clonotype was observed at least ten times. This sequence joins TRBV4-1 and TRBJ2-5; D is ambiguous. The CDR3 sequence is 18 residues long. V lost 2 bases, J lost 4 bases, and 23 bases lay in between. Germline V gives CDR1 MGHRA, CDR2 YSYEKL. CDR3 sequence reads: CASSQSFAKSRRRETQYF. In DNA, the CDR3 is TGCGCCAGCAGCCAAAGTTTCGCGAAGAGTAGGCGAAGAGAGACCCAGTACTTC.